The T cell receptor (beta chain) under discussion was sequenced for a study of blood T cell repertoires in COVID-19. Per the original data handling: The authors estimated nucleated cell counts from reference gene primer amplification. The data were produced by immunoSEQ multiplex PCR, yet TCRdb's version contains in-frame clones alone and is incomplete. From that table come the V and J calls and clone size; the DNA was used to work out D and trimming. This sample has about 120,000 clones, with roughly 80% found just once. The CDR3 has 11 residues. Trimming cost V 6 bases and J 2 bases, with 5 bases left between them. Germline CDR1 reads MDHEN; CDR2 reads SYDVKM.

The chain employs TRBV28 and TRBJ2-7, with D unresolved. Sequencing input: peripheral blood. The clonotype comes from a man between 70 and 80 years old with acute or convalescent COVID-19. The CDR3 DNA is TGTGCCAGCAGGCGAGCCTACGAGCAGTACTTC. As protein: CASRRAYEQYF.